Presented here are 30 T cell receptor beta chains from one specimen sequenced in a study of CD8+ T cells in alopecia areata. As to treatment: oral pan-JAK inhibitor, 5-10 mg twice daily. Reverse transcription of extracted RNA yielded cDNA, which provided the sequencing template. Produced via immunoSEQ multiplex PCR; TCRdb's table is partial and in-frame only. The top ten hold around 14% of the sample, which has about 140,000 clones, more than 85% seen once. The sequencing here drew on CD8+ T cells sorted from blood, taken at week 4, from a patient treated with tofacitinib. Receptors originate from a human donor with alopecia areata.

The genes are TRBV7-9 and TRBJ1-2, with D unresolved. The V and J ends lost 10 bases and 3 bases respectively, with 6 bases between them. CDR3 length: 10 residues. The V gene's germline CDR1 is SEHNR and CDR2 FQNEAQ (reference sequence). The CDR3 nucleotides read TGTGCCACCGTGGACTATGGCTACACCTTC. Its translation: CATVDYGYTF.

This rearrangement joins TRBV6-6 to TRBJ2-1; no clear D. Germline assignment: CDR1 MNHNY and CDR2 SVGAGI (reference sequence). Trimming cost V 5 bases and J 6 bases, with 8 bases left between them. This CDR3 spans 12 amino acids. The CDR3 loop is CASSPGFNEQFF. The CDR3 coding sequence is TGTGCCAGCAGTCCCGGGTTCAATGAGCAGTTCTTC.

This clone has a single count. The rearrangement links TRBV29-1 to TRBJ2-4, with D tentatively TRBD2 (6 bases). Between the trimmed V and J ends, which lost 6 bases and 4 bases, there was a span of 16 bases. The germline gives CDR1 SQVTM, CDR2 ANQGSEA. This CDR3 region has 14 residues. The CDR3 DNA sequence: TGCAGCGTCCCAGGTGGAGGGCGTAAAAACATTCAGTACTTC. Residues: CSVPGGGRKNIQYF. Full variable domain (outside the CDR3, taken from reference TRBV29-1 and TRBJ2-4): SAVISQKPSRDICQRGTSLTIQCQVDSQVTMMFWYRQQPGQSLTLIATANQGSEATYESGFVIDKFPISRPNLTFSTLTVSNMSPEDSSIYLCSVPGGGRKNIQYFGAGTRLSVL.

The rearrangement links TRBV9 to TRBJ2-4; 7 nucleotides line up with TRBD2. The CDR3 length is 15 residues. V dropped 4 bases and J dropped 0; count of bases not matched to a gene: 4. In germline, CDR1 is SGDLS, CDR2 YYNGEE. CDR3: CASSQRGVAKNIQYF. The CDR3 DNA follows: TGTGCCAGCAGCCAGCGGGGAGTAGCCAAAAACATTCAGTACTTC.

The chain employs TRBV5-6 and TRBJ1-1; unclear D gene. Per germline, CDR1 SGHDT and CDR2 YYEEEE. V was clipped by 4 bases and J by 4 bases, with 8 bases between them. This CDR3 contains 12 residues. The CDR3 is CASSGWGTEAFF. CDR3 nucleotides: TGTGCCAGCAGCGGCTGGGGCACTGAAGCTTTCTTT. The complete variable domain, with remaining parts taken from reference TRBV5-6 and TRBJ1-1, reads DAGVTQSPTHLIKTRGQQVTLRCSPKSGHDTVSWYQQALGQGPQFIFQYYEEEERQRGNFPDRFSGHQFPNYSSELNVNALLLGDSALYLCASSGWGTEAFFGQGTRLTVV.

The chain carries TRBV29-1 and TRBJ2-1; 7 bases match TRBD1. Germline V gene sequence: CDR1 SQVTM, CDR2 ANQGSEA. CDR3 size: 12 residues. Germline trimming cut 6 bases from V and 1 base from J; bases unmatched to any gene: 0. The CDR3 DNA is TGCAGCGTGGACAGGTCCTACAATGAGCAGTTCTTC. It yields the protein CSVDRSYNEQFF.

In nucleotides, the CDR3 is TGTGCCAGCAGCCCGCCATTGGGCGATACGCAGTATTTT. It encodes CASSPPLGDTQYF. The genes are TRBV5-4 and TRBJ2-3; D unresolved. Trimming removed 4 bases at V and 6 bases at J, with 12 bases between. Germline loops: CDR1 SGHNT, CDR2 YYREEE (reference sequence). The CDR3 loop spans 13 amino acids.

V usage is TRBV2 and J usage is TRBJ2-7; 10 positions agree with TRBD2. The germline V gene encodes CDR1 SNHLY and CDR2 FYNNEI. The CDR3 runs 13 residues. V gave up 7 bases and J gave up 3 bases; unmatched junction bases: 3. This CDR3 is CASTGLADYEQYF. The CDR3 DNA sequence: TGTGCCAGCACAGGACTAGCGGACTACGAGCAGTACTTC. Full variable domain (rest looked up from reference TRBV2 and TRBJ2-7): EPEVTQTPSHQVTQMGQEVILRCVPISNHLYFYWYRQILGQKVEFLVSFYNNEISEKSEIFDDQFSVERPDGSNFTLKIRSTKLEDSAMYFCASTGLADYEQYFGPGTRLTVT.

This clone appeared once. The gene calls are TRBV7-6 and TRBJ2-5; D is tentatively TRBD1 or TRBD2 (5 bases each). The CDR3 is 14 amino acids. The germline V and J ends were trimmed by 7 bases and 4 bases, with 16 bases remaining between them. Germline assignment: CDR1 SGHVS and CDR2 FNYEAQ. In DNA form, the CDR3 reads TGTGCCAGCACCGACTACGAGGGGAGAGAGACCCAGTACTTC. Its protein is CASTDYEGRETQYF.

This chain joins TRBV27 and TRBJ2-7, with D possibly TRBD1 on 5 matching bases. The CDR3 is 13 amino acids. Trimming cost V 5 bases and J 7 bases, with 15 bases left between them. From germline, CDR1 is MNHEY and CDR2 SMNVEV (reference sequence). CDR3: CASSPQGILEQYF. CDR3 DNA: TGTGCCAGCAGTCCCCAGGGAATCTTGGAGCAGTACTTC.

This chain uses TRBV29-1 with TRBJ2-6, with 7 positions matching TRBD1. Germline values: CDR1 SQVTM, CDR2 ANQGSEA. The CDR3 consists of 15 residues. The ends lost 6 bases at V and 0 bases at J; junction bases unmatched: 5. Here the CDR3 DNA reads TGCAGCGTCGAGGGGGCGAACTCTGGGGCCAACGTCCTGACTTTC. Translating gives CSVEGANSGANVLTF.

The table lists this clone with a few counts. The V and J genes are TRBV2 and TRBJ1-1; 8 nucleotides match TRBD1. J lost 0 bases, V lost 6 bases, and 9 bases had no gene match. Germline V gives CDR1 SNHLY, CDR2 FYNNEI. The CDR3 totals 16 residues. CDR3 sequence (DNA): TGTGCCAGCAGACCCGGGACAGGATCTATGAACACTGAAGCTTTCTTT. It is translated as CASRPGTGSMNTEAFF.

The chain recombines TRBV27 with TRBJ1-1, with TRBD1 matching over 10 bases. Germline V gene data show CDR1 as MNHEY and CDR2 as SMNVEV (reference sequence). The V and J ends lost 6 bases and 4 bases, in that order; junction bases with no gene match: 5. The CDR3 has 14 residues. CDR3 sequence (DNA): TGTGCCAGCAGGTTGGGACAGGGGCCCACTGAAGCTTTCTTT. Its translation: CASRLGQGPTEAFF.

CDR3 protein: CATSDRDDYGYTF. In nucleotides, the CDR3 is TGTGCCACCTCTGACAGGGACGATTATGGCTACACCTTC. The chain joins TRBV10-3 to TRBJ1-2, with TRBD1 matching over 7 bases. With 10 bases clipped from V and 5 bases from J, the junction kept 10 bases outside the gene matches. The CDR3 totals 13 residues. Germline V lookup: CDR1 ENHRY, CDR2 SYGVKD.

As to this clone: The sample holds other DNA sequences that translate to the same CDR3. The genes are TRBV29-1 and TRBJ2-5; TRBD1 is a possible D gene (6 bases). V shed 7 bases and J shed 9 bases, with 24 bases lying between them. Germline V gene lookup returns CDR1 SQVTM and CDR2 ANQGSEA. This CDR3 is 14 amino acids long. CDR3 DNA: TGCAGCGGGTTGGGGGCCGGGACCCTCTTTGCCCAGTACTTC. Encoded protein: CSGLGAGTLFAQYF. The full variable domain, with the rest looked up from reference TRBV29-1 and TRBJ2-5, is SAVISQKPSRDICQRGTSLTIQCQVDSQVTMMFWYRQQPGQSLTLIATANQGSEATYESGFVIDKFPISRPNLTFSTLTVSNMSPEDSSIYLCSGLGAGTLFAQYFGPGTRLLVL.

V usage is TRBV2 and J usage is TRBJ2-1; D uncertain. Per germline, CDR1 SNHLY and CDR2 FYNNEI. There are 13 residues in the CDR3. V dropped 2 bases and J dropped 6 bases, with 8 bases sitting between them. CDR3 amino acids: CASSEYNGNEQFF. CDR3 DNA sequence: TGTGCCAGCAGTGAATATAATGGCAATGAGCAGTTCTTC.

Here the CDR3 reads CASGRPEGPGGYTF. The CDR3 DNA reads as TGTGCTAGTGGGCGCCCTGAGGGGCCAGGAGGCTACACCTTC. The chain links TRBV12-5 to TRBJ1-2; D perhaps matches TRBD1 (5 bases). The V end was cut by 6 bases, the J end by 8 bases, with 19 bases between. Germline V CDR1 and CDR2: LGHNT, FRNRAP. This CDR3 region has 14 residues.

The rearrangement links TRBV9 to TRBJ1-5; 7 bases are shared with TRBD1. The CDR3 has 14 residues. With 3 bases clipped from V and 3 bases from J, the junction kept 3 bases outside the gene matches. Germline V lookup: CDR1 SGDLS, CDR2 YYNGEE. This chain's CDR3 is CASSEDRSNQPQHF. In nucleotides, the CDR3 is TGTGCCAGCAGCGAGGACAGGTCCAATCAGCCCCAGCATTTT.

This clone was detected ten times or more. This same CDR3 is encoded by further DNA sequences in the sample. The V call is TRBV7-9, the J call TRBJ2-2; no firm D call. V gave up 5 bases and J gave up 5 bases, with 6 bases separating them. CDR3 length: 12 amino acids. CDR1 and CDR2 (germline): SEHNR, FQNEAQ (reference sequence). The CDR3: CASSPLTGELFF. CDR3 in DNA: TGTGCCAGCAGCCCCCTTACCGGGGAGCTGTTTTTT. The full variable domain, completed using reference TRBV7-9 and TRBJ2-2, is DTGVSQNPRHKITKRGQNVTFRCDPISEHNRLYWYRQTLGQGPEFLTYFQNEAQLEKSRLLSDRFSAERPKGSFSTLEIQRTEQGDSAMYLCASSPLTGELFFGEGSRLTVL.

V is TRBV5-1 and J is TRBJ2-7; weak D call: TRBD1 (5 bases). The CDR3 consists of 14 residues. V shed 9 bases and J shed 2 bases, with 18 bases lying between them. Germline values: CDR1 SGHRS, CDR2 YFSETQ. The CDR3, as DNA: TGCGCCACCCACCCGGACACCTACCCCTACGAGCAGTACTTC. It translates to CATHPDTYPYEQYF.

This chain joins TRBV7-3 and TRBJ2-1; D uncertain. Trimming took 2 bases from V and 9 from J, leaving 11 bases between them. Looked up from germline, CDR1 is SGHTA and CDR2 is FQGTGA. This CDR3 has 13 amino acids. This CDR3 is CASSLLVTGEQFF. The CDR3, as DNA: TGTGCCAGCAGCTTATTAGTGACTGGTGAGCAGTTCTTC.

The chain joins TRBV7-8 to TRBJ2-1, with a possible D match to TRBD1 (6 bases). The CDR3 runs to 15 residues. Germline CDR1 SGHVS, CDR2 FQNEAQ. Trimming removed 4 bases from V and 4 bases from J, with 14 bases in between. The CDR3 nucleotides are TGTGCCAGCAGCTCGACGGGACACCAATACAATGAGCAGTTCTTC. Its translation is CASSSTGHQYNEQFF.

CDR3 region: CASTASGVGTEAFF. The CDR3 DNA reads as TGTGCCAGCACCGCCTCAGGGGTAGGGACTGAAGCTTTCTTT. J is TRBJ1-1 and V is TRBV27, with D perhaps TRBD1 (6 bases). Trimming took 7 bases from V and 5 from J, leaving 17 bases between them. This CDR3 region has 14 residues. CDR1 and CDR2 (germline): MNHEY, SMNVEV (reference sequence).

This rearrangement joins TRBV5-1 to TRBJ2-7; 10 bases are shared with TRBD1. CDR1 is SGHRS and CDR2 is YFSETQ in the germline V gene. V was clipped by 9 bases and J by 3 bases; unmatched bases: 9. The CDR3 is 14 residues long. The CDR3 DNA reads as TGCGCCACCAACACCGGGACAGGGGTCTACGAGCAGTACTTC. Translating it yields CATNTGTGVYEQYF.

The V call is TRBV18, the J call TRBJ2-1; D tentatively fits TRBD1 or TRBD2 (5 bases each). Per the germline V gene, CDR1 is KGHSH and CDR2 is LQKENI. With 0 bases removed from V and 0 bases from J, the gap between germline ends came to 9 bases. The length of the CDR3 is 16 residues. The chain's CDR3 is CASSPPGPTSYNEQFF. In DNA form, the CDR3 reads TGTGCCAGCTCACCACCGGGACCCACCTCCTACAATGAGCAGTTCTTC.

The chain carries TRBV11-3 and TRBJ2-1; D not resolved. V lost 5 bases, J lost 4 bases, and 15 bases lay in between. Germline V gene data show CDR1 as SGHNT and CDR2 as YENEEA. The CDR3 extends over 15 amino acids. Here the CDR3 reads CASSHPALGYNEQFF. CDR3 coding DNA: TGTGCCAGCAGCCATCCCGCTCTAGGTTACAATGAGCAGTTCTTC.

This chain uses TRBV13 with TRBJ2-7, with 8 nucleotides matching TRBD2. V gave up 5 bases and J gave up 0 bases; unmatched junction bases: 9. Germline CDR1 reads PRHDT; CDR2 reads FYEKMQ (reference sequence). This CDR3 has 16 residues. The CDR3 bases are TGTGCCAGCAGCCCTCGAGGAACTAGCGGCTCCTACGAGCAGTACTTC. It encodes CASSPRGTSGSYEQYF.

The chain carries TRBV27 and TRBJ2-5; 11 bases fit TRBD2. The junction had 4 bases not matched to a gene; V was cut back by 2 bases and J by 14 bases. The CDR3 is 12 residues long. Germline CDR1 MNHEY, CDR2 SMNVEV (reference sequence). This chain's CDR3 is CASSLGTSGPYF. CDR3 nucleotide sequence: TGTGCCAGCAGTTTAGGGACTAGCGGCCCTTACTTC.

The J gene is TRBJ2-1, the V gene TRBV4-2; TRBD2 matches at 7 bases. The V and J ends lost 0 bases and 4 bases, in that order; junction bases with no gene match: 9. The germline CDR1 and CDR2 sequences are LGHNA and YNFKEQ. The CDR3 is made up of 17 amino acids. The CDR3 reads CASSQEAGYGTYNEQFF. The CDR3 nucleotides are TGTGCCAGCAGCCAAGAAGCGGGGTATGGTACATACAATGAGCAGTTCTTC.

This chain links TRBV5-1 with TRBJ2-6; D gene ambiguous. CDR3 size: 16 residues. From germline, CDR1 is SGHRS and CDR2 YFSETQ. V was clipped by 0 bases and J by 4 bases, with 11 bases between them. The CDR3 loop is CASSLVAGDGANVLTF. The CDR3 region has the DNA TGCGCCAGCAGCTTGGTGGCAGGTGACGGGGCCAACGTCCTGACTTTC.